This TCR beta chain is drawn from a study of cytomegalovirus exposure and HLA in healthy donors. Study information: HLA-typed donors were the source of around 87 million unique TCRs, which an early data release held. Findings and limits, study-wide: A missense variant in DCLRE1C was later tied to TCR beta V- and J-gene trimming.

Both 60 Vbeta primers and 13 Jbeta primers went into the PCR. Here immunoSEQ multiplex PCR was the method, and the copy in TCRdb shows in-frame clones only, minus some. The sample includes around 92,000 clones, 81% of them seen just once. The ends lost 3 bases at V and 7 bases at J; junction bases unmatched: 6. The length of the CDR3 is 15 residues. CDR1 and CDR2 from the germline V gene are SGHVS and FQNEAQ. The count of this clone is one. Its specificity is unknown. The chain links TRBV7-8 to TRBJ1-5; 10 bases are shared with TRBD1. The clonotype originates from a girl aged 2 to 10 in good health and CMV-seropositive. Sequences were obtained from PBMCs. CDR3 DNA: TGTGCCAGCAGCTTCCCGGGGGACAGGGGCCAGCCCCAGCATTTT. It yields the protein CASSFPGDRGQPQHF.